This T cell receptor (beta chain) was sequenced during a study of OX40 agonist ivuxolimab in advanced cancers. Study background: Ivuxolimab, which is an agonistic anti-OX40 (CD134) antibody, was administered to the patients. The diagnoses of dose-escalation patients were hepatocellular carcinoma, melanoma, renal cell or head and neck cancer.

The CDR3 consists of 13 residues. Germline values: CDR1 MNHEY, CDR2 SVGAGI. V was trimmed by 4 bases and J by 6 bases, leaving 13 bases between them. Measured with immunoSEQ multiplex PCR; TCRdb has only the in-frame clones, and not every one. The sample lists approximately 20,000 clones; 70% to 90% were seen once. This rearrangement joins TRBV6-5 to TRBJ2-7, with a possible D match to TRBD1 (6 bases). The material sequenced was CD4+ or CD8+ T cells sorted from blood, taken in a trial of the OX40 agonist ivuxolimab. The sequence derives from an adult with an advanced solid tumor such as melanoma, head and neck, liver or kidney cancer. The CDR3 loop reads CASSLSGGGEQYF. CDR3 nucleotides: TGTGCCAGCAGTTTAAGTGGGGGCGGCGAGCAGTACTTC.